This record concerns one TCR beta chain sequence. This receptor's antigen is unknown. Base qualities are missing; no much larger clone stands one base away. Library method: the immunoSEQ multiplex PCR assay. As for how the authors treated the data: A statistical classification framework was built for diagnosing cytomegalovirus status from the catalog of TCR beta chain sequences. This immuneACCESS table, as held by TCRdb, lists in-frame sequences with V and J called but not all clones. Of the missing ones, under half trace to an unresolved V gene in checked studies; the others have no known cause. V, J and clone size are taken as reported in that table, and D and trimming were inferred from the DNA itself. This sample comprises over 200,000 clones, 80% to 90% of them detected only once. 2.9% of the sample comes from the top ten. This entry belongs to a study of cytomegalovirus exposure and HLA in healthy donors (dated by TCRdb to 2016 to 2017). Study-wide context: A later analysis indicated that the 120 or so validation repertoires were generated on the platform also employed for the roughly 720 repertoires of the first cohort. The study combined high-throughput TCR immunosequencing, statistical association of individual TCRs with disease status, and machine learning to predict cytomegalovirus infection status. The study aimed to test whether signatures of past pathogen exposure could be identified by cataloging public T cell receptors. Besides the first cohort of around 670 subjects, a separate validation cohort made up of 120 different subjects was used.

The full study reports these points: The validation cohort had no HLA typing available for a later analysis, so co-occurrence within that cohort was assessed over all 110 or so repertoires. In both the original and validation cohorts, the classifier was reported to diagnose cytomegalovirus status with high specificity and sensitivity. Subsequent analysis determined that TCRs grouped into clusters in the first cohort also showed a tendency toward co-occurrence across the roughly 130 validation repertoires, and roughly 94% of cluster scores exceeded 0. Most TCR sequences were seen in very few donors, while some public TCRs were found in many individuals. It was suggested by the authors that the approach could potentially be generalized to other disease states and immunological phenotypes. A total of 164 TCR beta chains were listed by the study as associated with cytomegalovirus. In vitro tests confirmed that a few of the cytomegalovirus-associated TCR beta chains recognize cytomegalovirus antigens.

Separate from the roughly 700-subject first cohort, the validation cohort of roughly 130 subjects was the group to which the donors belonged. Material: PBMCs. The sequence derives from a young woman in good health and CMV-seronegative.

This receptor carries the CDR3 CASNTGTSGSSAETQYF. The DNA sequence is as follows: TGCGCCAGCAATACGGGTACTAGCGGGAGTAGTGCCGAGACCCAGTACTTC. This chain joins TRBV5-1 to TRBJ2-5, with TRBD2 matching 11 junction bases. V is trimmed back by 6 bases and J by 5 bases, and the junction contains 15 bases that no gene match accounts for. CDR1 and CDR2 are read off the germline V gene as SGHRS and YFSETQ. CDR3 length: 17 amino acids, cysteine to phenylalanine. The kept DNA is CDR3 alone, 51 bases in frame from the first base. Reference TRBV5-1 and TRBJ2-5 genes cover what lies past the CDR3, so the full variable domain is KAGVTQTPRYLIKTRGQQVTLSCSPISGHRSVSWYQQTPGQGLQFLFEYFSETQRNKGNFPGRFSGRQFSNSRSEMNVSTLELGDSALYLCASNTGTSGSSAETQYFGPGTRLLVL.